This T cell receptor beta chain was found in a study of long-term antiretroviral therapy in people with HIV. This clone was detected once. The antigen is not known. Treatment for every participant with HIV took place in the United States. Samples held roughly 0.95-11 million cryopreserved PBMC before DNA extraction. Germline V lookup: CDR1 GTSNPN, CDR2 SVGIG (reference sequence). V dropped 1 base and J dropped 6 bases, with 16 bases sitting between them. This CDR3 has 15 residues. Investigators performed immunoSEQ version v3.0 at survey level. Only in-frame clones appear in the TCRdb table, and some are missing; sequencing was by immunoSEQ multiplex PCR. The data show 20,000 to 30,000 clones, about 87% seen once. General study points: Blood in the study was drawn between about 2003 and 2017, possibly under older ART regimens, which may be less effective than current ones. Against controls, HIV repertoires showed narrower ranges of CDR3 length.

The sample was unsorted PBMCs, taken 1.8 years before starting antiretroviral therapy. This rearrangement joins TRBV30 to TRBJ1-5; possible D gene TRBD1, 6 bases. The sequence was collected from a middle-aged man with HIV. This CDR3 is CAWSAYTGFGQPQHF. CDR3 DNA: TGTGCCTGGAGTGCCTATACAGGGTTTGGTCAGCCCCAGCATTTT. The entire variable domain, with the rest obtained from reference TRBV30 and TRBJ1-5, is as follows: SQTIHQWPATLVQPVGSPLSLECTVEGTSNPNLYWYRQAAGRGLQLLFYSVGIGQISSEVPQNLSASRPQDRQFILSSKKLLLSDSGFYLCAWSAYTGFGQPQHFGDGTRLSIL.